These 31 T cell receptor beta chains were all obtained from the same sample, sequenced in a study of blood T cell repertoires in COVID-19. TCRdb's copy holds only in-frame clones and misses some; the assay was immunoSEQ multiplex PCR. The data hold tens of thousands of clones, with about 81% observed a single time. The sample consisted of peripheral blood. Receptors originate from a human donor in a cohort sampled during active COVID-19.

The rearrangement links TRBV10-2 to TRBJ2-1, with 10 bases lining up with TRBD2. CDR3 size: 16 residues. V shed 4 bases, J shed 8 bases, and the junction held 11 bases outside the gene matches. The germline V gene encodes CDR1 WSHSY and CDR2 SAAADI. The CDR3: CASSAPERGGKDEQFF. The CDR3 DNA reads as TGCGCCAGCAGTGCCCCGGAGCGGGGGGGCAAGGATGAGCAGTTCTTC.

Only one count was recorded for this clone. This CDR3 reads CASSPRDRELTGNTIYF. CDR3 bases: TGTGCCAGCAGCCCCCGGGACAGGGAATTGACTGGAAACACCATATATTTT. This chain uses TRBV9 with TRBJ1-3; 9 positions agree with TRBD1. Germline V gene lookup returns CDR1 SGDLS and CDR2 YYNGEE. Germline trimming cut 4 bases from V and 2 bases from J; bases unmatched to any gene: 10. There are 17 residues in the CDR3.

J is TRBJ1-2 and V is TRBV4-2, with a weak D call TRBD1 (6 bases). Trimming cost V 4 bases and J 3 bases, with 15 bases left between them. Germline CDR1 LGHNA, CDR2 YNFKEQ. The CDR3 is 15 amino acids. CDR3 loop: CASSPNHRVDYGYTF. The CDR3 DNA is TGTGCCAGCAGCCCAAACCACAGGGTTGACTATGGCTACACCTTC.

In the case of this clone: An end of the junction differs from the germline gene, which may be a read error. J is TRBJ1-1 and V is TRBV29-1, with D tentatively TRBD1 (5 bases). This CDR3 contains 12 residues. Looked up from germline, CDR1 is SQVTM and CDR2 is ANQGSEA. The CDR3 sequence: CSVKDRRMGGFF. The CDR3 coding sequence is TGCAGCGTTAAAGATCGGAGAATGGGGGGTTTCTTT. The full variable domain, in which reference TRBV29-1 and TRBJ1-1 provide the parts outside the CDR3, is SAVISQKPSRDICQRGTSLTIQCQVDSQVTMMFWYRQQPGQSLTLIATANQGSEATYESGFVIDKFPISRPNLTFSTLTVSNMSPEDSSIYLCSVKDRRMGGFFGQGTRLTVV.

The genes are TRBV6-5 and TRBJ1-5; D remains ambiguous. The CDR3 extends over 13 amino acids. V lost 7 bases to trimming and J lost 5 bases, with 12 bases between them. CDR1 is MNHEY, CDR2 SVGAGI, per germline. This CDR3 is CASKRAKDQPQHF. CDR3 sequence (DNA): TGTGCCAGCAAGAGGGCCAAGGATCAGCCCCAGCATTTT.

The chain employs TRBV5-1 and TRBJ2-3; D might be TRBD1 (6 bases). This CDR3 is built from 13 residues. In germline, CDR1 is SGHRS, CDR2 YFSETQ. Trimming left V 3 bases short and J 9 bases short, with 14 bases between. The DNA for the CDR3 is TGCGCCAGCAGCTCAGGGGCTAGCTCCACGCAGTATTTT. Translating gives CASSSGASSTQYF.

This clone was seen just once. V usage is TRBV2 and J usage is TRBJ1-1; TRBD1 agrees at 7 bases. The length of the CDR3 is 16 residues. The V segment lost 1 base and the J segment 4 bases; nucleotides outside the gene matches: 9. CDR1 and CDR2 from the germline V gene are SNHLY and FYNNEI. The CDR3 bases are TGTGCCAGCAGTGAAGGACAGGGACTGATTTTCACTGAAGCTTTCTTT. It is translated as CASSEGQGLIFTEAFF.

V gene TRBV19 combines with J gene TRBJ2-3; 10 bases are a match to TRBD2. Unmatched junction bases numbered 7, after V lost 6 bases and J lost 4 bases. The CDR3 has 15 residues. The germline gives CDR1 LNHDA, CDR2 SQIVND (reference sequence). The DNA for the CDR3 is TGTGCCAGTAGACCAGCGGGGGGGCCCCCAGATACGCAGTATTTT. Its translation is CASRPAGGPPDTQYF. Together with reference TRBV19 and TRBJ2-3, the CDR3 gives the full variable domain: DGGITQSPKYLFRKEGQNVTLSCEQNLNHDAMYWYRQDPGQGLRLIYYSQIVNDFQKGDIAEGYSVSREKKESFPLTVTSAQKNPTAFYLCASRPAGGPPDTQYFGPGTRLTVL.

The V and J genes are TRBV9 and TRBJ2-5; 8 positions match TRBD1. V lost 6 bases, J lost 4 bases, and 8 bases stayed unmatched. The CDR3 contains 14 residues. Germline-derived CDR1 and CDR2 are SGDLS and YYNGEE. DNA of the CDR3: TGTGCCAGCACCCGGACAGGGTCTAGAGAGACCCAGTACTTC. Encoded protein: CASTRTGSRETQYF.

V is TRBV5-1 and J is TRBJ1-1, with 11 bases that match TRBD1. Germline V gene sequence: CDR1 SGHRS, CDR2 YFSETQ. This CDR3 comprises 15 residues. J gave up 5 bases and V 4 bases, and 7 bases lay outside the gene matches. The CDR3: CASSVGQGARTEAFF. The CDR3 DNA reads as TGCGCCAGCAGCGTCGGACAGGGGGCGCGGACTGAAGCTTTCTTT.

This clone occurred once. The chain is built from TRBV10-3 and TRBJ1-4, with a weak D call TRBD1 (5 bases). Germline CDR1 is ENHRY and CDR2 is SYGVKD. Trimming took off 4 bases at V and 2 bases at J, with 11 bases between the two ends. This CDR3 spans 15 amino acids. CDR3 in amino acids: CAISGQEGTNEKLFF. The CDR3, as DNA: TGTGCCATCAGTGGGCAGGAGGGGACTAATGAAAAACTGTTTTTT.

The chain has TRBV11-2 and TRBJ1-1; TRBD1 matches at 8 bases. The CDR3 has 14 residues. J gave up 7 bases and V 4 bases, and 8 bases lay outside the gene matches. Per the germline V gene, CDR1 is SGHAT and CDR2 is FQNNGV. The CDR3 DNA reads TGTGCCAGCAGCTGGTGGGCCGGACAGGGTGAAGCTTTCTTT. It is translated as CASSWWAGQGEAFF.

The gene calls are TRBV7-2 and TRBJ2-7, with TRBD1 as a possible D gene (7 bases). The CDR3 totals 14 residues. CDR1 and CDR2 from the germline V gene are SGHTA and FQGNSA. The V gene lost 3 bases and the J gene lost 1 base, with 10 bases spanning the gap. Here the CDR3 DNA reads TGTGCCAGCAGCTTGGCAGGGGGGTCCTACGAGCAGTACTTC. Residues: CASSLAGGSYEQYF.

This chain joins TRBV4-1 and TRBJ2-7; D gene uncertain. Trimming pared 0 bases from V and 3 bases from J, leaving 9 bases between. This CDR3 region has 14 residues. Germline assignment: CDR1 MGHRA and CDR2 YSYEKL. CDR3 protein: CASSQESFLYEQYF. In DNA, the CDR3 is TGCGCCAGCAGCCAAGAAAGCTTTCTCTACGAGCAGTACTTC.

The J gene is TRBJ2-4, the V gene TRBV5-1; 9 bases fit TRBD1. Trimming cost V 1 base and J 5 bases; bases outside gene matches: 4. The CDR3 length is 15 residues. Germline V gene sequence: CDR1 SGHRS, CDR2 YFSETQ. CDR3 DNA: TGCGCCAGCAGCTTGACAGGGGGCGCGGAAAACATTCAGTACTTC. Translated: CASSLTGGAENIQYF.

The rearrangement uses TRBV10-3 and TRBJ2-5; TRBD1 might be the D (7 bases). Germline-derived CDR1 and CDR2 are ENHRY and SYGVKD. The V and J ends lost 10 bases and 4 bases respectively, with 19 bases between them. The CDR3 consists of 14 residues. The CDR3 bases are TGTGCCACCCAGGGGGGTTTGAGGGGAGAGACCCAGTACTTC. As protein: CATQGGLRGETQYF.

The chain employs TRBV21-1 and TRBJ2-3; the DNA was not compared with TRBD2, the D call given in the table. TRBV21-1 has pseudogene status. The CDR3 totals 14 residues. Here the CDR3 DNA reads TGTGCCAGCAGCAGCGGGTCTCGCACAGATACGCAGTATTTT. Its protein is CASSSGSRTDTQYF.

This chain joins TRBV28 and TRBJ1-4, with 7 nucleotides matching TRBD1. V trimming: 6 bases; J trimming: 6 bases; junction bases outside the gene matches: 10. Germline assignment: CDR1 MDHEN and CDR2 SYDVKM. The CDR3 covers 15 residues. For the CDR3, the DNA is TGTGCCAGCAGCTCCCAGGGGGACAATCATGAAAAACTGTTTTTT. This codes for CASSSQGDNHEKLFF.

This chain uses TRBV5-1 with TRBJ2-5; 8 bases align to TRBD2. The CDR3 has 14 residues. Germline V gene sequence: CDR1 SGHRS, CDR2 YFSETQ. Losses at the gene ends were 4 bases for V and 4 bases for J; bases not matched to a gene: 6. CDR3 sequence: CASSIPGGAETQYF. CDR3 DNA: TGCGCCAGCAGCATCCCGGGGGGGGCAGAGACCCAGTACTTC. The whole variable domain, filled in from reference TRBV5-1 and TRBJ2-5, reads KAGVTQTPRYLIKTRGQQVTLSCSPISGHRSVSWYQQTPGQGLQFLFEYFSETQRNKGNFPGRFSGRQFSNSRSEMNVSTLELGDSALYLCASSIPGGAETQYFGPGTRLLVL.

This clone was counted once. The chain has TRBV11-3 and TRBJ2-7; TRBD1 matches 7 bases. CDR1 is SGHNT, CDR2 YENEEA, per germline. CDR3 length equals 13 residues. V shed 5 bases, J shed 7 bases, and the junction held 8 bases outside the gene matches. The CDR3 here is CASSPNRGGEQYF. In nucleotides, the CDR3 is TGTGCCAGCAGCCCCAACAGGGGCGGTGAGCAGTACTTC.

This clone was picked up one time. The chain carries TRBV28 and TRBJ1-5; 8 nucleotides match TRBD1. The CDR3 runs to 10 residues. From germline, CDR1 is MDHEN and CDR2 SYDVKM. The CDR3 region has the DNA TGTGGGACAGGGAGTCAGCCCCAGCATTTT. Its translation is CGTGSQPQHF.

The chain links TRBV7-3 to TRBJ1-1, with D unresolved. The V end lost 5 bases, the J end lost 3 bases, and 19 bases lay between the germline ends. In germline, CDR1 is SGHTA, CDR2 FQGTGA. CDR3 length: 16 residues. The CDR3 DNA is TGTGCCAGCAGCCGAACCCCCTATGGAGGGTACACTGAAGCTTTCTTT. Protein product: CASSRTPYGGYTEAFF.

V gene TRBV5-1 combines with J gene TRBJ2-3; 8 positions match TRBD2. This CDR3 has 20 amino acids. The junction had 24 bases not matched to a gene; V was cut back by 4 bases and J by 5 bases. Germline V gene lookup returns CDR1 SGHRS and CDR2 YFSETQ. CDR3 in amino acids: CASSGTTAGALLRRQDTQYF. The CDR3 coding sequence is TGCGCCAGCAGCGGAACTACAGCGGGGGCCCTCCTTCGGAGACAAGATACGCAGTATTTT.

The chain links TRBV4-1 to TRBJ2-1, with D possibly being TRBD2 (6 bases). The V end lost 0 bases, the J end lost 8 bases, and 20 bases lay between the germline ends. CDR3 size: 17 residues. Germline V CDR1 and CDR2: MGHRA, YSYEKL. CDR3 in DNA: TGCGCCAGCAGCCAAGATTCCCCCGGGACTGGGTTGGATGAGCAGTTCTTC. Its translation: CASSQDSPGTGLDEQFF.

The CDR3 is CASSPGNYGYTF. The CDR3 region has the DNA TGTGCCAGTAGTCCGGGAAACTATGGCTACACCTTC. V is TRBV6-5 and J is TRBJ1-2, with D unresolved. This CDR3 has 12 amino acids. Germline V CDR1 and CDR2: MNHEY, SVGAGI. The V gene lost 9 bases and the J gene lost 2 bases, with 10 bases spanning the gap.

The chain employs TRBV6-1 and TRBJ2-3, with D unclear. V lost 1 base and J 5 bases, leaving 10 bases between the germline ends. Germline V gives CDR1 MNHNS, CDR2 SASEGT. This CDR3 comprises 14 residues. The CDR3 DNA sequence: TGTGCCAGCAGTGAAGGCGGTGTCTTAGATACGCAGTATTTT. This codes for CASSEGGVLDTQYF.

V usage is TRBV30 and J usage is TRBJ2-3; a possible D gene is TRBD2 (6 bases). The CDR3 spans 14 residues. V lost 5 bases and J lost 0, with 12 bases in between. Germline V gene lookup returns CDR1 GTSNPN and CDR2 SVGIG (reference sequence). CDR3 in DNA: TGTGCCTGGGTGGAGGGACTTAGCACAGATACGCAGTATTTT. Translating gives CAWVEGLSTDTQYF.

The V call is TRBV7-6, the J call TRBJ1-4; D gene unclear. Trimming removed 3 bases at V and 4 bases at J, with 6 bases between. The germline V gene encodes CDR1 SGHVS and CDR2 FNYEAQ. The CDR3 contains 13 residues. Here the CDR3 DNA reads TGTGCCAGCAGCTTGGCCAATAATGAAAAACTGTTTTTT. Amino acid sequence: CASSLANNEKLFF.

V gene TRBV2 combines with J gene TRBJ2-2, with TRBD2 matching 10 bases. The trim removed 2 bases at V and 4 bases at J, leaving 1 base unmatched. This CDR3 is 15 amino acids long. Germline values: CDR1 SNHLY, CDR2 FYNNEI. CDR3 protein: CASSERTSGTGELFF. CDR3 in DNA: TGTGCCAGCAGTGAACGGACTAGCGGCACCGGGGAGCTGTTTTTT.

This clone was counted a single time. The chain is built from TRBV18 and TRBJ2-2; the match to TRBD1 covers 7 bases. The CDR3 runs 14 residues. In germline, CDR1 is KGHSH, CDR2 LQKENI. Germline trimming cut 6 bases from V and 3 bases from J; bases unmatched to any gene: 4. This CDR3 reads CASSSTGYTGELFF. The CDR3 DNA reads as TGTGCCAGCTCTTCGACAGGGTACACCGGGGAGCTGTTTTTT.

This chain uses TRBV12-3 or TRBV12-4 with TRBJ2-7; TRBD1 might be the D (5 bases). V gave up 8 bases and J gave up 4 bases, with 15 bases separating them. This CDR3 has 13 amino acids. The CDR3 loop reads CASGLRQPYEQYF. In DNA form, the CDR3 reads TGTGCCAGCGGGCTGAGACAGCCTTACGAGCAGTACTTC.